This T cell receptor (beta chain) was observed in a study of T-cell memory formation after mild COVID-19. About the research overall: The study found TCR clusters largely donor specific. Broader study findings: In pre-infection memory, a portion of responding clones appeared, which suggested that cross-reactive memory joined. Contracting clones from day 15 to 85 showed balanced CD4/CD8; later expanders favored CD4+.

TCR alpha and TCR beta cDNA libraries carrying sample barcodes and UMIs were produced by 5'RACE using constant-segment primers. TCRdb redid the calling of the 5' RACE reads with MiXCR, one entry per CDR3 protein. Among 400,000 to 500,000 distinct CDR3 sequences listed, roughly 20% were seen once. This clonotype was counted only a few times. Its specificity is unknown. Per germline, CDR1 SEHNR and CDR2 FQNEAQ (reference sequence). The CDR3 consists of 13 residues. Trimming took off 4 bases at V and 8 bases at J, with 11 bases between the two ends. The sequence was collected from an adult woman who had mild COVID-19 (a few samples of this study predate the infection). Cell type and time point are not known. Sequenced sample: PBMCs or a T cell subset sorted from them (not recorded which). V gene TRBV7-9 combines with J gene TRBJ1-4; D unclear. The CDR3 coding sequence is TGTGCCAGCAGCTATAAGATGGACGAAAAACTGTTTTTT. This encodes CASSYKMDEKLFF.